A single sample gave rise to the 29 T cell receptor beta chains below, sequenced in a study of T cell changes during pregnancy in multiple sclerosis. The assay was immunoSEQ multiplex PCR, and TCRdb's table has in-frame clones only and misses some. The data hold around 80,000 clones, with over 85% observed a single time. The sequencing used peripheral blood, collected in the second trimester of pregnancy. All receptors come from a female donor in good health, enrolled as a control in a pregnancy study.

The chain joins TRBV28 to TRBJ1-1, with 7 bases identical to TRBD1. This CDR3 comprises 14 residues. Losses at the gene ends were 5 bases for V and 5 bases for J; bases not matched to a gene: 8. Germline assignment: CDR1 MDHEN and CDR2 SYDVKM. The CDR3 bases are TGTGCCAGCAGTGCCGGGACAGTTCGGACTGAAGCTTTCTTT. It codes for CASSAGTVRTEAFF. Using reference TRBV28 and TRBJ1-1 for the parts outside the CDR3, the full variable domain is DVKVTQSSRYLVKRTGEKVFLECVQDMDHENMFWYRQDPGLGLRLIYFSYDVKMKEKGDIPEGYSVSREKKERFSLILESASTNQTSMYLCASSAGTVRTEAFFGQGTRLTVV.

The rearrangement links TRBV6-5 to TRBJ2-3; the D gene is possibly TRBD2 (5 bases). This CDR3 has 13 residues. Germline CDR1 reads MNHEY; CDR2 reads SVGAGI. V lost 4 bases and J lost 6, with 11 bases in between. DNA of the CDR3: TGTGCCAGCAGTTGGAGGAGGTCGGATACGCAGTATTTT. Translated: CASSWRRSDTQYF.

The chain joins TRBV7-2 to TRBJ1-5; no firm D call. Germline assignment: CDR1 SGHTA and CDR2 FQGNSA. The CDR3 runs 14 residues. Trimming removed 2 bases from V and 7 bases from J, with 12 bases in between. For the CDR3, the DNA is TGTGCCAGCAGCTTAAGTCTTACGAGGCAGCCCCAGCATTTT. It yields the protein CASSLSLTRQPQHF.

Here the CDR3 reads CASSLTGTSGRANTGELFF. CDR3 nucleotide sequence: TGTGCCAGCAGCCTAACCGGGACTAGCGGGAGGGCGAACACCGGGGAGCTGTTTTTT. This chain uses TRBV11-2 with TRBJ2-2; 16 nucleotides agree with TRBD2. Germline V gene sequence: CDR1 SGHAT, CDR2 FQNNGV. Trimming cost V 5 bases and J 0 bases; bases outside gene matches: 6. The CDR3 loop spans 19 amino acids. Variable domain in full (rest from reference TRBV11-2 and TRBJ2-2): EAGVAQSPRYKIIEKRQSVAFWCNPISGHATLYWYQQILGQGPKLLIQFQNNGVVDDSQLPKDRFSAERLKGVDSTLKIQPAKLEDSAVYLCASSLTGTSGRANTGELFFGEGSRLTVL.

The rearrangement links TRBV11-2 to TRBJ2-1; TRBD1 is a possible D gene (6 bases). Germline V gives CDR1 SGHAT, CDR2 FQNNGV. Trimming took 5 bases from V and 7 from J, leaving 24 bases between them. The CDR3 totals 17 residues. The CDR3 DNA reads TGTGCCAGCAGCCTAATCGGACAGCCCAGAGGCATAAATGAGCAGTTCTTC. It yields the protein CASSLIGQPRGINEQFF.

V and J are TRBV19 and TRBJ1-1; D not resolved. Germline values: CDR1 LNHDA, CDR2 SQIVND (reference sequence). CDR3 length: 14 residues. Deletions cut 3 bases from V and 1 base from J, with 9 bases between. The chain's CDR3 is CASSIIPGNTEAFF. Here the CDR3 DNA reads TGTGCCAGTAGTATCATACCAGGGAACACTGAAGCTTTCTTT.

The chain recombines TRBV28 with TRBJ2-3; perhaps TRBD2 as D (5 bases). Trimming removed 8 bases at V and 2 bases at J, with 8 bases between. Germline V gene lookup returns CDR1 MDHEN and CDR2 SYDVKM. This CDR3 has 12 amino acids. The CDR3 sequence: CASQDYTDTQYF. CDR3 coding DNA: TGTGCCAGCCAAGACTACACAGATACGCAGTATTTT. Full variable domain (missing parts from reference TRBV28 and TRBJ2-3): DVKVTQSSRYLVKRTGEKVFLECVQDMDHENMFWYRQDPGLGLRLIYFSYDVKMKEKGDIPEGYSVSREKKERFSLILESASTNQTSMYLCASQDYTDTQYFGPGTRLTVL.

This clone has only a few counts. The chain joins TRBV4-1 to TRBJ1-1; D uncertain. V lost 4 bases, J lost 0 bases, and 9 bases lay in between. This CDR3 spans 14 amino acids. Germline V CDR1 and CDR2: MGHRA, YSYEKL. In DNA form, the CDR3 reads TGCGCCAGCAGCCCACAGCTGATGAACACTGAAGCTTTCTTT. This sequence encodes CASSPQLMNTEAFF.

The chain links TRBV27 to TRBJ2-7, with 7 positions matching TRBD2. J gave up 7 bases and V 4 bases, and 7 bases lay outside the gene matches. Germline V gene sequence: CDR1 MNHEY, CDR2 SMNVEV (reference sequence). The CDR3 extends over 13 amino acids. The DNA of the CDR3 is TGTGCCAGCAGTTCGGGGGGTCCTACAGAGCAGTACTTC. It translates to CASSSGGPTEQYF.

CDR3 loop: CATTGGGNTEAFF. The CDR3 DNA follows: TGTGCCACCACAGGGGGCGGGAACACTGAAGCTTTCTTT. The chain has TRBV19 and TRBJ1-1, with TRBD1 identical over 9 bases. The J segment lost 1 base and the V segment lost 10 bases, leaving 4 bases of the junction unmatched. There are 13 residues in the CDR3. Germline V gene lookup returns CDR1 LNHDA and CDR2 SQIVND (reference sequence).

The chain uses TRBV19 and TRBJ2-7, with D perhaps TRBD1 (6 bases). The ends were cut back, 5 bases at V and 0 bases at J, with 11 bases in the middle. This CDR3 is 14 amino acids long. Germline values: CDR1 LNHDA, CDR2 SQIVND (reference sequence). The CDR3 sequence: CASSASGVSYEQYF. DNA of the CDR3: TGTGCCAGTAGTGCGTCAGGGGTCTCCTACGAGCAGTACTTC.

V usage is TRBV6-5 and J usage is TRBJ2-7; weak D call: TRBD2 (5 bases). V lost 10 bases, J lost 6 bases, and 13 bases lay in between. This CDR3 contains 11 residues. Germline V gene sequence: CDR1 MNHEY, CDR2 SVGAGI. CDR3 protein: CATNRGGEQYF. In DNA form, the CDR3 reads TGTGCCACCAATAGAGGAGGCGAGCAGTACTTC.

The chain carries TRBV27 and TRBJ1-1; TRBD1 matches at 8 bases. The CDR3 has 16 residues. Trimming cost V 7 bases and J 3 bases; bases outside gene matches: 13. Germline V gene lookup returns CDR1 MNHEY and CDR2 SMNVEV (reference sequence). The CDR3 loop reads CASNVRGQGAYTEAFF. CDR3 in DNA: TGTGCCAGCAACGTACGAGGCCAGGGGGCCTACACTGAAGCTTTCTTT.

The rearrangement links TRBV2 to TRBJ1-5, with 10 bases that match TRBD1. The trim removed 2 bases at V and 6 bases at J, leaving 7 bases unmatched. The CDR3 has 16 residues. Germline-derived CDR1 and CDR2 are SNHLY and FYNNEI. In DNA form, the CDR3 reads TGTGCCAGCAGTGAACGGACAGGGGGAGAGGGTCAGCCCCAGCATTTT. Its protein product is CASSERTGGEGQPQHF.

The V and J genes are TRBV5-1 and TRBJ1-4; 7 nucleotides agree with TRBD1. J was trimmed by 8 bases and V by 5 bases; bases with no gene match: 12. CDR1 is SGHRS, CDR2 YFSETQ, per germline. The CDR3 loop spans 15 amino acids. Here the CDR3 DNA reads TGCGCCAGCAGATCGACAGGGTATCTGGGAGAAAAACTGTTTTTT. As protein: CASRSTGYLGEKLFF.

This CDR3 reads CASSKILALNEQYF. As DNA, the CDR3 is TGTGCCAGCAGTAAAATACTAGCTCTCAACGAGCAGTACTTC. The chain combines TRBV2 with TRBJ2-7, with D perhaps matching TRBD2 (6 bases). V was trimmed by 5 bases and J by 5 bases, leaving 16 bases between them. The CDR3 has 14 residues. Germline V gene data show CDR1 as SNHLY and CDR2 as FYNNEI. Complete variable domain (other parts from reference TRBV2 and TRBJ2-7): EPEVTQTPSHQVTQMGQEVILRCVPISNHLYFYWYRQILGQKVEFLVSFYNNEISEKSEIFDDQFSVERPDGSNFTLKIRSTKLEDSAMYFCASSKILALNEQYFGPGTRLTVT.

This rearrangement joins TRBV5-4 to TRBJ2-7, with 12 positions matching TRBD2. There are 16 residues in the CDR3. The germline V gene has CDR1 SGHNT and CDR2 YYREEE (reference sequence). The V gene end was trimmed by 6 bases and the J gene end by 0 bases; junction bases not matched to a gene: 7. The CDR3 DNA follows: TGTGCCAGCACCGGACTAGCGGGGTCGAACTCCTACGAGCAGTACTTC. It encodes CASTGLAGSNSYEQYF.

The CDR3 is CASSPNSTSEGTDTQYF. The CDR3 nucleotides read TGTGCCAGCAGTCCAAATTCGACTAGCGAGGGCACAGATACGCAGTATTTT. This chain connects TRBV27 to TRBJ2-3; 8 bases align to TRBD2. Trimming removed 5 bases from V and 1 base from J; junction bases left unmatched: 11. Germline V gene lookup returns CDR1 MNHEY and CDR2 SMNVEV (reference sequence). The length of the CDR3 is 17 residues.

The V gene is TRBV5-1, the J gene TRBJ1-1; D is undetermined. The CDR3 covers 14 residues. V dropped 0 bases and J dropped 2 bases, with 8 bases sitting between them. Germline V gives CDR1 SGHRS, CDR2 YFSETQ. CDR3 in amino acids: CASSLGAANTEAFF. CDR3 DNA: TGCGCCAGCAGCTTGGGGGCTGCTAACACTGAAGCTTTCTTT. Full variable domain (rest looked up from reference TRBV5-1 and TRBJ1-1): KAGVTQTPRYLIKTRGQQVTLSCSPISGHRSVSWYQQTPGQGLQFLFEYFSETQRNKGNFPGRFSGRQFSNSRSEMNVSTLELGDSALYLCASSLGAANTEAFFGQGTRLTVV.

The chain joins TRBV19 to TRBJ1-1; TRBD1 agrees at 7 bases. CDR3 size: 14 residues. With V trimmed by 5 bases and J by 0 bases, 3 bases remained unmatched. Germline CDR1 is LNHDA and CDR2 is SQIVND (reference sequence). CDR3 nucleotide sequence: TGTGCCAGTAGTCACAGGGGACTGAACACTGAAGCTTTCTTT. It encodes CASSHRGLNTEAFF.

The CDR3 region has the DNA TGTGCCAGCAGCGTAGGGGGGACTAGCGGGGGCACAGATACGCAGTATTTT. Amino acid sequence: CASSVGGTSGGTDTQYF. The chain joins TRBV9 to TRBJ2-3; 13 nucleotides agree with TRBD2. Germline V lookup: CDR1 SGDLS, CDR2 YYNGEE. This CDR3 spans 17 amino acids. Trimming took 0 bases from V and 1 from J; bases not matched to a gene: 2. Together with reference TRBV9 and TRBJ2-3, the CDR3 gives the full variable domain: DSGVTQTPKHLITATGQRVTLRCSPRSGDLSVYWYQQSLDQGLQFLIQYYNGEERAKGNILERFSAQQFPDLHSELNLSSLELGDSALYFCASSVGGTSGGTDTQYFGPGTRLTVL.

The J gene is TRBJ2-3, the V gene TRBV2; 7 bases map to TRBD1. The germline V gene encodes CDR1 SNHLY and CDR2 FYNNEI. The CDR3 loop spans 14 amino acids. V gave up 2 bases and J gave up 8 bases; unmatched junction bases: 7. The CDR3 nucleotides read TGTGCCAGCAGTGAAACAACAGGGGACGGTACGCAGTATTTT. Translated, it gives CASSETTGDGTQYF.

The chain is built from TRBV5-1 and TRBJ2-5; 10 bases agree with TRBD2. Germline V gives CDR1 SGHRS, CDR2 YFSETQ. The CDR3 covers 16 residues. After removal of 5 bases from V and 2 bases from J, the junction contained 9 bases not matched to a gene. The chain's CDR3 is CASSSSGRVVQETQYF. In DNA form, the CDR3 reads TGCGCCAGCAGTTCCAGCGGGAGGGTGGTACAAGAGACCCAGTACTTC.

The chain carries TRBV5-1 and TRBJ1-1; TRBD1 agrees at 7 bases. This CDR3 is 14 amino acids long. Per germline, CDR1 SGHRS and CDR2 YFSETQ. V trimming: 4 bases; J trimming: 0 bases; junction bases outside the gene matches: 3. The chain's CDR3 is CASSTGALNTEAFF. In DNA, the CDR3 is TGCGCCAGCAGCACAGGGGCCCTGAACACTGAAGCTTTCTTT. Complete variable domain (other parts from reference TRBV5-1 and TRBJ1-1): KAGVTQTPRYLIKTRGQQVTLSCSPISGHRSVSWYQQTPGQGLQFLFEYFSETQRNKGNFPGRFSGRQFSNSRSEMNVSTLELGDSALYLCASSTGALNTEAFFGQGTRLTVV.

CDR3 protein: CASSPGNWNLEAFF. The CDR3, as DNA: TGTGCCAGCAGCCCAGGAAATTGGAACCTTGAAGCTTTCTTT. V is TRBV2 and J is TRBJ1-1; D unresolved. Trimming stripped 6 bases from V and 7 bases from J, with 18 bases between. CDR3 length: 14 residues. Looked up from germline, CDR1 is SNHLY and CDR2 is FYNNEI.

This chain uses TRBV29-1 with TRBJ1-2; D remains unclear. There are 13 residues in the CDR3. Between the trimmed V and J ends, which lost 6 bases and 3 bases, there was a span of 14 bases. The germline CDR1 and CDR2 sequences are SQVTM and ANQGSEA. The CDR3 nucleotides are TGCAGCGTGCCGGGGATTTCCCACTATGGCTACACCTTC. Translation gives CSVPGISHYGYTF.

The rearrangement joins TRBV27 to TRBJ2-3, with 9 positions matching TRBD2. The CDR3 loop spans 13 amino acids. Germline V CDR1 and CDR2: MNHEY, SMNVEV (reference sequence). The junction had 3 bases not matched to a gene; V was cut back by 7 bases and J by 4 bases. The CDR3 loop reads CASKVAGADTQYF. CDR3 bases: TGTGCCAGCAAGGTAGCGGGAGCAGATACGCAGTATTTT.

The CDR3 DNA reads as TGCAGCGTTGGTGAGGACAGGGGAATAACTGAAGCTTTCTTT. As protein: CSVGEDRGITEAFF. This chain uses TRBV29-1 with TRBJ1-1; 9 positions match TRBD1. The CDR3 is made up of 14 amino acids. The V gene's germline CDR1 is SQVTM and CDR2 ANQGSEA. With V trimmed by 4 bases and J by 5 bases, 8 bases remained unmatched.

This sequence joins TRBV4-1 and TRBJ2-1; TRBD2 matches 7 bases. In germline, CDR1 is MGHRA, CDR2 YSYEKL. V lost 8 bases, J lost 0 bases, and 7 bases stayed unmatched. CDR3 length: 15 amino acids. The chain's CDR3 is CASAKGLSSYNEQFF. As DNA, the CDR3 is TGCGCCAGCGCCAAGGGACTAAGCTCCTACAATGAGCAGTTCTTC.